Below are 24 T cell receptor beta chains sequenced from a single sample in a study of human T cells and chemical hapten exposure. Each CDR3 protein gets one entry after TCRdb re-called the 5' RACE reads with MiXCR. There are 110,000 or so distinct CDR3 sequences in the sample; more than 15% occur only once, and around 2.7% lies in the top ten. Unfractionated whole blood served as the source for total RNA extraction. Receptor source: a human donor in good health.

Only a few counts were recorded for this clonotype. The chain employs TRBV20-1 and TRBJ1-2; 7 bases align to TRBD1. Trimming removed 2 bases from V and 8 bases from J; junction bases left unmatched: 11. Germline CDR1 DFQATT, CDR2 SNEGSKA (reference sequence). The CDR3 covers 14 residues. CDR3 nucleotide sequence: TGCAGTGCTAGAATGGGGCAGGGGGTCAGGGGCTACACCTTC. Translating gives CSARMGQGVRGYTF.

This chain connects TRBV19 to TRBJ2-1; a possible D gene is TRBD1 (6 bases). CDR3 length: 13 residues. The ends were cut back, 7 bases at V and 8 bases at J, with 15 bases in the middle. Germline CDR1 reads LNHDA; CDR2 reads SQIVND (reference sequence). The chain's CDR3 is CASNQQGGDEQFF. CDR3 nucleotides: TGTGCCAGTAATCAACAGGGTGGTGATGAGCAGTTCTTC.

This clonotype was seen only a few times. J is TRBJ2-7 and V is TRBV6-6; maybe TRBD1 (8 bases). The CDR3 runs 15 residues. Germline V gene sequence: CDR1 MNHNY, CDR2 SVGAGI (reference sequence). V lost 1 base, J lost 2 bases, and 12 bases lay in between. The CDR3 loop reads CASSYLQGGAYEQYF. CDR3 DNA sequence: TGTGCCAGCAGTTACTTACAGGGGGGGGCCTACGAGCAGTACTTC.

The chain recombines TRBV6-1 with TRBJ1-5, with D possibly matching TRBD1 (6 bases). The V end lost 1 base, the J end lost 4 bases, and 17 bases lay between the germline ends. This CDR3 region has 17 residues. Germline V gives CDR1 MNHNS, CDR2 SASEGT. As DNA, the CDR3 is TGTGCCAGCAGTGAAGGAAGGCGGGGGCCGTCTAATCAGCCCCAGCATTTT. Protein sequence: CASSEGRRGPSNQPQHF.

This clonotype has only a few counts. V gene TRBV6-5 combines with J gene TRBJ2-7; TRBD1 might be the D (7 bases). V lost 0 bases and J 3 bases, leaving 15 bases between the germline ends. Germline V gives CDR1 MNHEY, CDR2 SVGAGI. The CDR3 totals 16 residues. The CDR3 loop is CASSYSGGRGDYEQYF. Here the CDR3 DNA reads TGTGCCAGCAGTTACTCAGGGGGCAGGGGGGACTACGAGCAGTACTTC.

This clonotype was counted a few times. V and J are TRBV12-3 or TRBV12-4 and TRBJ1-1; no clear D. This CDR3 is 12 amino acids long. Trimming took off 2 bases at V and 6 bases at J, with 7 bases between the two ends. Here the CDR3 reads CASSLRHPEAFF. The CDR3 coding sequence is TGTGCCAGCAGTTTAAGACACCCTGAAGCTTTCTTT.

In its sample, this clonotype was seen a few times. The J gene is TRBJ2-5, the V gene TRBV10-2, with D maybe TRBD1 (6 bases). V was trimmed by 1 base and J by 1 base, leaving 10 bases between them. Per germline, CDR1 WSHSY and CDR2 SAAADI. The CDR3 spans 15 residues. This chain's CDR3 is CASSEWTAAQETQYF. CDR3 sequence (DNA): TGCGCCAGCAGTGAGTGGACAGCCGCCCAAGAGACCCAGTACTTC.

This clonotype was observed at least ten times. The V and J genes are TRBV30 and TRBJ2-3; 8 positions match TRBD2. The CDR3 length is 12 residues. CDR1 is GTSNPN, CDR2 SVGIG, per germline (reference sequence). Germline trimming cut 5 bases from V and 4 bases from J; bases unmatched to any gene: 2. The CDR3 DNA reads as TGTGCCTGGCTAGCGGGCTCAGATACGCAGTATTTT. It specifies CAWLAGSDTQYF. The variable domain in full, with the rest retrieved from reference TRBV30 and TRBJ2-3, is SQTIHQWPATLVQPVGSPLSLECTVEGTSNPNLYWYRQAAGRGLQLLFYSVGIGQISSEVPQNLSASRPQDRQFILSSKKLLLSDSGFYLCAWLAGSDTQYFGPGTRLTVL.

Only a few counts were recorded for this clonotype. The CDR3 coding sequence is TGTGCCAGCAGCTCCTTGGACAGGGGGATAGACGATGAGCAGTTCTTC. Translation: CASSSLDRGIDDEQFF. V usage is TRBV5-4 and J usage is TRBJ2-1; TRBD1 matches at 10 bases. CDR3 size: 16 residues. V was pared by 3 bases and J by 8 bases, with 11 bases of the junction left unmatched. Germline V gene lookup returns CDR1 SGHNT and CDR2 YYREEE (reference sequence).

The chain links TRBV14 to TRBJ2-1, with 7 bases identical to TRBD2. V dropped 0 bases and J dropped 13; count of bases not matched to a gene: 15. Germline V CDR1 and CDR2: SGHDN, FVKESK. The CDR3 is 16 amino acids. CDR3 sequence (DNA): TGTGCCAGCAGCCAAGAATTAACCTTCACTAGCGAGTACCAGTTCTTC. The encoded protein is CASSQELTFTSEYQFF.

The V gene is TRBV27, the J gene TRBJ2-3; TRBD1 is a possible D gene (5 bases). Germline loops: CDR1 MNHEY, CDR2 SMNVEV (reference sequence). Trimming removed 3 bases from V and 4 bases from J, with 11 bases in between. The CDR3 spans 14 residues. CDR3 region: CASSLGLPSDTQYF. The CDR3 nucleotides read TGTGCCAGCAGTTTGGGGCTGCCTTCAGATACGCAGTATTTT.

The CDR3: CSVEGTPTEAFF. The CDR3, as DNA: TGCAGCGTTGAGGGGACACCTACCGAAGCTTTCTTT. The chain joins TRBV29-1 to TRBJ1-1, with a weak D call TRBD1 (6 bases). V was cut by 3 bases and J by 8 bases, with 13 bases left in between. From germline, CDR1 is SQVTM and CDR2 ANQGSEA. The CDR3 runs to 12 residues. Full variable domain (missing parts from reference TRBV29-1 and TRBJ1-1): SAVISQKPSRDICQRGTSLTIQCQVDSQVTMMFWYRQQPGQSLTLIATANQGSEATYESGFVIDKFPISRPNLTFSTLTVSNMSPEDSSIYLCSVEGTPTEAFFGQGTRLTVV.

This clonotype has only a few counts. This sequence joins TRBV3-1 and TRBJ1-5; 10 positions match TRBD1. Germline-derived CDR1 and CDR2 are LGHDT and YNNKEL (reference sequence). Trimming took 6 bases from V and 7 from J; bases not matched to a gene: 9. This CDR3 has 15 residues. The CDR3, as DNA: TGTGCCAGCAGTCTCGGGACAGGGGCCTACCAGCCCCAGCATTTT. It specifies CASSLGTGAYQPQHF. Full variable domain (outside the CDR3, taken from reference TRBV3-1 and TRBJ1-5): DTAVSQTPKYLVTQMGNDKSIKCEQNLGHDTMYWYKQDSKKFLKIMFSYNNKELIINETVPNRFSPKSPDKAHLNLHINSLELGDSAVYFCASSLGTGAYQPQHFGDGTRLSIL.

The chain carries TRBV10-3 and TRBJ1-4; 8 bases line up with TRBD1. V lost 4 bases to trimming and J lost 3 bases; unmatched junction nucleotides: 4. There are 15 residues in the CDR3. Looked up from germline, CDR1 is ENHRY and CDR2 is SYGVKD. CDR3 region: CAISAQTGANEKLFF. CDR3 DNA sequence: TGTGCCATCAGTGCCCAGACAGGGGCTAATGAAAAACTGTTTTTT.

The V gene is TRBV6-6, the J gene TRBJ1-1; D not resolved. The CDR3 contains 13 residues. Germline V gives CDR1 MNHNY, CDR2 SVGAGI (reference sequence). Trimming left V 2 bases short and J 1 base short, with 5 bases between. For the CDR3, the DNA is TGTGCCAGCAGTTACGGGTGGAACACTGAAGCTTTCTTT. Translated: CASSYGWNTEAFF.

The sample holds a few counts of this clonotype. V gene TRBV12-3 or TRBV12-4 combines with J gene TRBJ2-3; no reliable D call. The length of the CDR3 is 16 residues. V lost 4 bases and J 0 bases, leaving 14 bases between the germline ends. CDR3 in DNA: TGTGCCAGCAGTTATAATATAGGATCAAGCACAGATACGCAGTATTTT. This codes for CASSYNIGSSTDTQYF.

This chain links TRBV12-3 or TRBV12-4 with TRBJ2-3; D might be TRBD1 (6 bases). V lost 4 bases and J 4 bases, leaving 18 bases between the germline ends. The CDR3 is made up of 16 amino acids. Here the CDR3 DNA reads TGTGCCAGCAGTTATCGGGTGCGTGAGGGGGCAGATACGCAGTATTTT. This translates into CASSYRVREGADTQYF.

In its sample, this clonotype was seen a few times. The V gene is TRBV12-3 or TRBV12-4, the J gene TRBJ1-5; weak D call: TRBD1 (6 bases). V lost 1 base and J lost 7, with 14 bases in between. The CDR3 has 15 residues. The CDR3 region has the DNA TGTGCCAGCAGTTTAGGACGGGGAAGGGGGCAGCCCCAGCATTTT. It translates to CASSLGRGRGQPQHF.

The chain recombines TRBV6-5 with TRBJ2-6, with D possibly being TRBD2 (5 bases). Trimming cost V 7 bases and J 0 bases, with 10 bases left between them. The length of the CDR3 is 15 residues. Germline loops: CDR1 MNHEY, CDR2 SVGAGI. The CDR3 coding sequence is TGTGCCAGCACCAGAGGAGGCTCTGGGGCCAACGTCCTGACTTTC. Its translation: CASTRGGSGANVLTF.

This clonotype was picked up a small number of times. V and J are TRBV28 and TRBJ1-4; 8 nucleotides match TRBD1. Germline values: CDR1 MDHEN, CDR2 SYDVKM. V was pared by 5 bases and J by 4 bases, with 3 bases of the junction left unmatched. The CDR3 has 14 residues. The CDR3 sequence: CASSRTGNNEKLFF. The DNA of the CDR3 is TGTGCCAGCAGTCGGACAGGGAATAATGAAAAACTGTTTTTT.

The DNA for the CDR3 is TGTGCCAGCAGCCAGGGTTTGGCGAACTACATAAAAGCTTTCTTT. Residues: CASSQGLANYIKAFF. V and J are TRBV3-1 and TRBJ1-1; no clear D. Looked up from germline, CDR1 is LGHDT and CDR2 is YNNKEL (reference sequence). Trimming shortened V by 3 bases and J by 9 bases, and 20 bases separated the two germline ends. The CDR3 spans 15 residues.

The gene calls are TRBV4-1 and TRBJ2-1, with 13 bases matching TRBD2. The CDR3 is 17 amino acids. V trimming: 4 bases; J trimming: 5 bases; junction bases outside the gene matches: 8. CDR1 MGHRA and CDR2 YSYEKL come from the germline V gene. CDR3 in DNA: TGCGCCAGCAGCCCCACTGGGACTAGCGGGACTAACAATGAGCAGTTCTTC. Its translation: CASSPTGTSGTNNEQFF.

The chain recombines TRBV27 with TRBJ2-5; TRBD1 agrees at 7 bases. J gave up 3 bases and V 4 bases, and 11 bases lay outside the gene matches. Per germline, CDR1 MNHEY and CDR2 SMNVEV (reference sequence). The CDR3 length is 16 residues. CDR3 in amino acids: CASSSLVRDREETQYF. CDR3 bases: TGTGCCAGCAGTTCACTGGTCCGGGACAGAGAAGAGACCCAGTACTTC.

The table lists this clonotype with many counts. This chain joins TRBV28 and TRBJ2-3, with TRBD2 matching 14 bases. V lost 6 bases, J lost 2 bases, and 7 bases stayed unmatched. Germline CDR1 and CDR2: MDHEN and SYDVKM. This CDR3 region has 17 residues. In nucleotides, the CDR3 is TGTGCCAGCAGATTAGGACTAGCGGGAGGAACCACAGATACGCAGTATTTT. Its translation: CASRLGLAGGTTDTQYF.